Sequencing of this TCR beta chain was carried out in a study of T cells expressing NK-cell markers. TCRdb reanalyzed the 5' RACE reads and collapses them to one entry per CDR3 protein, without DNA. The sample data list 300,000 to 450,000 distinct CDR3 sequences. Germline CDR1 and CDR2: SQVTM and ANQGSEA. The CDR3 totals 16 residues. The sequenced material came from blood T cells: a sorted CD56 or NKG2C T cell subset, CD4+ or CD8+ T cells, or bulk PBMC T cells (not recorded which). V gene TRBV29-1 combines with J gene TRBJ2-3; TCRdb's D call of TRBD2 is untestable without DNA. The TCR originated in a man aged 18-69 years in good health. CDR3 sequence: CSVLFSGGAGTDTQYF.